The next 16 T cell receptor beta chains were all read from a single sample in a study of cytomegalovirus exposure and HLA in healthy donors. It was with 60 Vbeta and 13 Jbeta primers that the PCR ran. The repertoire was sequenced with immunoSEQ multiplex PCR; TCRdb's copy has only in-frame clones and lacks some. The sample contains roughly 100,000 clones, approximately 69% of which appear only once. The sample consisted of PBMCs. These receptors all stem from a boy under 18 in good health and CMV-seropositive.

The chain has TRBV6-4 and TRBJ1-6; D is ambiguous. Germline loops: CDR1 MRHNA, CDR2 SNTAGT. The CDR3 runs 13 residues. Trimming removed 5 bases from V and 8 bases from J, with 10 bases in between. As DNA, the CDR3 is TGTGCCAGCAGTCCCCGAGTAGATTCACCCCTCCACTTT. It specifies CASSPRVDSPLHF.

The count of this clone is one. The rearrangement joins TRBV30 to TRBJ2-1, with TRBD2 identical over 11 bases. The junction had 5 bases not matched to a gene; V was cut back by 1 base and J by 3 bases. Germline CDR1 GTSNPN, CDR2 SVGIG (reference sequence). CDR3 length: 16 amino acids. The CDR3 sequence: CAWSAKTSGIYNEQFF. CDR3 nucleotide sequence: TGTGCCTGGAGTGCAAAGACTAGCGGGATCTACAATGAGCAGTTCTTC.

The chain is built from TRBV29-1 and TRBJ1-1, with D possibly TRBD1 on 5 matching bases. Germline CDR1 is SQVTM and CDR2 is ANQGSEA. This CDR3 contains 15 residues. V was clipped by 0 bases and J by 1 base, with 12 bases between them. The CDR3 DNA follows: TGCAGCGTTGAAGATAGGGGCGAAAAGAACACTGAAGCTTTCTTT. The encoded protein is CSVEDRGEKNTEAFF.

The gene calls are TRBV7-9 and TRBJ2-3; a possible D gene is TRBD1 (6 bases). The CDR3 has 15 residues. V lost 2 bases to trimming and J lost 3 bases, with 12 bases between them. Germline V gene data show CDR1 as SEHNR and CDR2 as FQNEAQ (reference sequence). CDR3 DNA sequence: TGTGCCAGCAGCTTATCTCGGCAGGGGACAGATACGCAGTATTTT. Translated, it gives CASSLSRQGTDTQYF. Based on the CDR3 plus reference TRBV7-9 and TRBJ2-3, the full variable domain is DTGVSQNPRHKITKRGQNVTFRCDPISEHNRLYWYRQTLGQGPEFLTYFQNEAQLEKSRLLSDRFSAERPKGSFSTLEIQRTEQGDSAMYLCASSLSRQGTDTQYFGPGTRLTVL.

The table lists this clone with a few counts. This chain's CDR3 is CASSDSSGNTIYF. The CDR3 region has the DNA TGCGCCAGCAGTGACAGCTCTGGAAACACCATATATTTT. V and J are TRBV10-1 and TRBJ1-3; D remains ambiguous. Germline-derived CDR1 and CDR2 are WNHNN and SYGVQD (reference sequence). CDR3 length: 13 residues. Between the trimmed V and J ends, which lost 3 bases and 0 bases, there was a span of 3 bases.

The V and J genes are TRBV15 and TRBJ2-4, with 7 bases matching TRBD2. Trimming removed 3 bases from V and 0 bases from J; junction bases left unmatched: 17. Per germline, CDR1 LNHNV and CDR2 YYDKDF (reference sequence). This CDR3 is built from 20 residues. The CDR3 DNA reads TGTGCCACCAGCAGCGGGGCGGGGGTGGCAGACTGGAGAGCCAAAAACATTCAGTACTTC. Protein: CATSSGAGVADWRAKNIQYF.

This sequence joins TRBV6-5 and TRBJ2-1, with D perhaps matching TRBD2 (6 bases). Germline V gene lookup returns CDR1 MNHEY and CDR2 SVGAGI. The length of the CDR3 is 13 residues. V lost 6 bases and J 7 bases, leaving 13 bases between the germline ends. The DNA of the CDR3 is TGTGCCAGCAGGCCCCCGGGGGTGAATGAGCAGTTCTTC. It codes for CASRPPGVNEQFF.

The chain has TRBV9 and TRBJ2-2, with D perhaps TRBD2 (6 bases). CDR1 is SGDLS and CDR2 is YYNGEE in the germline V gene. This CDR3 is 14 amino acids long. V was clipped by 4 bases and J by 5 bases, with 12 bases between them. CDR3: CASSPRAGTGELFF. DNA of the CDR3: TGTGCCAGCAGCCCGAGGGCGGGGACCGGGGAGCTGTTTTTT. Full variable domain (remainder filled in from reference TRBV9 and TRBJ2-2): DSGVTQTPKHLITATGQRVTLRCSPRSGDLSVYWYQQSLDQGLQFLIQYYNGEERAKGNILERFSAQQFPDLHSELNLSSLELGDSALYFCASSPRAGTGELFFGEGSRLTVL.

The V gene is TRBV7-8, the J gene TRBJ2-1; 8 bases line up with TRBD2. V lost 5 bases and J lost 2; bases outside the gene matches: 5. The CDR3 totals 15 residues. Per the germline V gene, CDR1 is SGHVS and CDR2 is FQNEAQ. This CDR3 reads CASSEVAGPYNEQFF. As DNA, the CDR3 is TGTGCCAGCAGCGAGGTAGCGGGACCCTACAATGAGCAGTTCTTC.

The V call is TRBV30, the J call TRBJ2-5; 7 bases are a match to TRBD1. Germline V gene lookup returns CDR1 GTSNPN and CDR2 SVGIG (reference sequence). The CDR3 extends over 12 amino acids. J lost 11 bases, V lost 2 bases, and 8 bases had no gene match. Here the CDR3 DNA reads TGTGCCTGGAGTTCCGGGACAGAGATGCAGTACTTC. It translates to CAWSSGTEMQYF. Full variable domain (outside the CDR3, taken from reference TRBV30 and TRBJ2-5): SQTIHQWPATLVQPVGSPLSLECTVEGTSNPNLYWYRQAAGRGLQLLFYSVGIGQISSEVPQNLSASRPQDRQFILSSKKLLLSDSGFYLCAWSSGTEMQYFGPGTRLLVL.

This clone was detected a few times. The rearrangement uses TRBV7-9 and TRBJ1-3; D not resolved. Trimming took off 5 bases at V and 0 bases at J, with 8 bases between the two ends. The CDR3 extends over 14 amino acids. Germline lookup yields CDR1 SEHNR and CDR2 FQNEAQ (reference sequence). The CDR3 sequence: CASSTGNSGNTIYF. CDR3 nucleotide sequence: TGTGCCAGCAGCACCGGGAACTCTGGAAACACCATATATTTT.

This clone showed up just a few times. The chain carries TRBV6-5 and TRBJ1-1; D call uncertain. Germline CDR1 is MNHEY and CDR2 is SVGAGI. The CDR3 is made up of 12 amino acids. V was clipped by 4 bases and J by 8 bases, with 11 bases between them. The CDR3, as DNA: TGTGCCAGCAGTTTGGCCGGGTCAGAAGCTTTCTTT. It yields the protein CASSLAGSEAFF.

The chain recombines TRBV29-1 with TRBJ2-7, with D possibly being TRBD1 (6 bases). Trimming removed 4 bases from V and 2 bases from J, with 9 bases in between. This CDR3 has 12 residues. Germline V gene lookup returns CDR1 SQVTM and CDR2 ANQGSEA. The CDR3 loop is CSVGAGAYEQYF. CDR3 DNA sequence: TGCAGCGTTGGCGCAGGGGCCTACGAGCAGTACTTC.

This chain uses TRBV19 with TRBJ2-1, with 10 bases aligning to TRBD2. CDR3 length: 18 residues. Germline CDR1 is LNHDA and CDR2 is SQIVND (reference sequence). Losses at the gene ends were 5 bases for V and 0 bases for J; bases not matched to a gene: 10. The CDR3 DNA sequence: TGTGCCAGTAGTGCGAAAATAGCGGGAGGTCCCTCCTACAATGAGCAGTTCTTC. Translation: CASSAKIAGGPSYNEQFF.

V gene TRBV10-1 combines with J gene TRBJ2-5, with a weak D call TRBD1 (6 bases). There are 15 residues in the CDR3. Trimming pared 5 bases from V and 2 bases from J, leaving 15 bases between. Germline V gives CDR1 WNHNN, CDR2 SYGVQD (reference sequence). The CDR3 DNA is TGCGCCAGCAGTCGGGACATATCCACTCAAGAGACCCAGTACTTC. Its protein is CASSRDISTQETQYF.

Points on this clone: Its ends do not fully match the called genes, so a read error is possible. The gene calls are TRBV29-1 and TRBJ1-2; tentatively, D is TRBD1 (5 bases). The CDR3 runs 13 residues. CDR1 and CDR2 (germline): SQVTM, ANQGSEA. The CDR3 bases are TGCAGCGTTGGGGGCAGACGTACATATGGCTACCCCTTC. Amino acid sequence: CSVGGRRTYGYPF.